A selection of T cell receptor beta chains follows, all from one sample in a study of PD-1 blockade in classical Hodgkin lymphoma. Measured with immunoSEQ multiplex PCR; TCRdb has only the in-frame clones, and not every one. The sample lists about 58,000 clones, approximately 90% occurring once. Here the sequenced sample was peripheral blood mononuclear cells (PBMCs), taken before the second cycle of nivolumab. These receptors were obtained from a human donor with classical Hodgkin lymphoma. CDR3s leave out the opening cysteine and the closing phenylalanine or tryptophan.

>TRBJ2-5|TRBV29-1
SVGGGQGSQETQY
>TRBJ2-3|TRBV12-5
ASEGQGTSDTQY
>TRBJ1-4|TRBV2
ASRPNLNNEKLF
>TRBJ1-2|TRBV6-5
ASSYGTAAWGYT
>TRBJ2-5|TRBV7-8
ASSLAQGWETQY
>TRBJ2-3|TRBV7-3
ASSQGGPDTQY
>TRBJ1-1|TRBV18
ASSPPSGGEAF
>TRBJ1-1|TRBV11-3
ASSLGGEAF
>TRBJ2-5|TRBV27
ASRELGQGRETQY
>TRBJ2-7|TRBV7-8
ASSFIVRDRSSYEQY
>TRBJ2-3|TRBV4-2
ASSQAGEPTDTQY
>TRBJ2-3|TRBV7-9
ASSSGLAGDGDTQY
>TRBJ2-7|TRBV6-1
ASSGGGATYEQY
>TRBJ1-6|TRBV18
ASSTAAGLTDSPLH
>TRBJ2-5|TRBV27
ASSLYFGQVGEQETQY
>TRBJ1-4|TRBV2
ASSPPPTH
>TRBJ2-1|TRBV5-6
ASSLRLAGGRDEQF
>TRBJ1-4|TRBV19
ASGVQGGEKLF
>TRBJ2-1|TRBV7-9
ASSLQGLAYYNEQL
>TRBJ2-5|TRBV9
ASSGGQGLGQETQY
>TRBJ1-3|TRBV5-4
ASSPEQGAPGNTIY
>TRBJ2-2|TRBV5-4
ASSFNHGELF
>TRBJ2-1|TRBV9
ASSSQGGYNEQF
>TRBJ2-5|TRBV11-1
ASSLRDGQETQY
>TRBJ2-1|TRBV25-1
ASSESIAGGVNEQF
>TRBJ2-3|TRBV2
ASRPGLALETQY
>TRBJ2-1|TRBV9
ASSGTSGAGNEQF
>TRBJ2-5|TRBV7-8
ASSLARGPRADTVPQETQY